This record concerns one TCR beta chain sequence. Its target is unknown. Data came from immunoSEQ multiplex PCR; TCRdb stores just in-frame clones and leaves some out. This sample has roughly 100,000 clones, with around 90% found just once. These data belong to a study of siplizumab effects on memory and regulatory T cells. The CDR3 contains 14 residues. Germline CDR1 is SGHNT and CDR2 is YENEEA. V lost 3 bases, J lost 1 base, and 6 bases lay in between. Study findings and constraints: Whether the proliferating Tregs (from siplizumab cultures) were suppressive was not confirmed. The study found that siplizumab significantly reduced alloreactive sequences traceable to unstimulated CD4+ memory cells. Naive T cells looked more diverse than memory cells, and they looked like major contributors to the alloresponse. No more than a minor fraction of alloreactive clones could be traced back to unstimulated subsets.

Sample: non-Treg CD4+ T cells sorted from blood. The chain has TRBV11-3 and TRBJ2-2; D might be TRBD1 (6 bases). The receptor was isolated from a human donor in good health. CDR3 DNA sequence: TGTGCCAGCAGCTTGGGACAGAACACCGGGGAGCTGTTTTTT. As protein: CASSLGQNTGELFF.